This is a list of T cell receptor beta chains from one sample in a study of T cells in Graves' hyperthyroidism and ophthalmopathy. Via MiXCR, TCRdb re-called the multiplex PCR reads, giving one row per CDR3 protein. The table has about 590,000 distinct CDR3 sequences, approximately 15% seen once. Material: blood. These receptors originate from a woman aged 25 to 39 with Graves' hyperthyroidism. CDR3s include the opening cysteine and the closing phenylalanine or tryptophan. The D gene is left open where the match is weak. The listing skips clone size in some rows; elsewhere it reads once, few, many or a size class.

TRBV4-2,TRBD2,TRBJ2-1,many,CASSQGRTSGNEQFF
TRBV27,-,TRBJ2-7,many,CASTGPGHGGYEQYF
TRBV11-2,TRBD1,TRBJ2-7,many,CASSSTGGTYEQYF
TRBV12-3/TRBV12-4,TRBD1,TRBJ2-1,many,CASTPPGQPNEQFF
TRBV20-1,TRBD2,TRBJ2-5,many,CSAGQMGLAGQETQYF
TRBV29-1,-,TRBJ2-7,few,CSVYALEQYF
TRBV11-2,-,TRBJ2-7,many,CASSLTSRYEQYF
TRBV5-1,-,TRBJ1-4,many,CASSLVGLEYEKLFF
TRBV11-2,-,TRBJ2-5,many,CASCPSSETQYF
TRBV20-1,TRBD2,TRBJ2-1,few,CSARDVSGGLYNEQFF
TRBV6-2/TRBV6-3,TRBD2,TRBJ2-1,many,CASSYSSGGTSPTKEQFF
TRBV5-1,TRBD2,TRBJ2-5,many,CASSLLAGGIETQYF
TRBV28,-,TRBJ1-1,once,CASSQQWEKAFF
TRBV7-2,TRBD1,TRBJ1-4,many,CASSAGTAGGGKLFF
TRBV6-1,TRBD1,TRBJ1-2,few,CASSTTGDYGYTF
TRBV7-9,-,TRBJ2-5,many,CASGVETQYF
TRBV5-1,TRBD2,TRBJ2-3,many,CASSLWQAGYTDTQYF
TRBV4-3,TRBD2,TRBJ2-7,-,CASSQGLAGGFEQYF
TRBV14,-,TRBJ2-1,-,CASSQDWDPGYNEQFF
TRBV30,TRBD2,TRBJ2-2,many,CAWSVRAGGPTGELFF
TRBV6-4,TRBD2,TRBJ2-5,few,CASSDLAGARETQYF
TRBV6-2/TRBV6-3,-,TRBJ2-7,many,CASSYPLFHEQYF
TRBV20-1,-,TRBJ1-1,many,CSASPVMNTEAFF
TRBV6-2/TRBV6-3,TRBD1,TRBJ1-6,many,CASSYSGYRGRNSPLHF
TRBV2,-,TRBJ2-7,many,CASSAPEYEQYF
TRBV24-1,TRBD2,TRBJ2-1,-,CATSLSGTSGDNEQFF
TRBV2,TRBD1,TRBJ2-1,many,CASSSGQVVGEQFF
TRBV2,-,TRBJ1-1,many,CASSGGANTEAFF
TRBV2,TRBD1,TRBJ2-3,many,CASRYTGENTDTQYF
TRBV5-1,-,TRBJ2-1,-,CASSLAGASYNERFF
TRBV20-1,-,TRBJ1-5,many,CSARGNKDSNQPQHF
TRBV3-1,-,TRBJ1-3,-,CASSHVGGDGNTIYF
TRBV20-1,-,TRBJ2-2,many,CSALITGELFF
TRBV12-3/TRBV12-4,-,TRBJ1-2,many,CASSPRPNGNGYTF